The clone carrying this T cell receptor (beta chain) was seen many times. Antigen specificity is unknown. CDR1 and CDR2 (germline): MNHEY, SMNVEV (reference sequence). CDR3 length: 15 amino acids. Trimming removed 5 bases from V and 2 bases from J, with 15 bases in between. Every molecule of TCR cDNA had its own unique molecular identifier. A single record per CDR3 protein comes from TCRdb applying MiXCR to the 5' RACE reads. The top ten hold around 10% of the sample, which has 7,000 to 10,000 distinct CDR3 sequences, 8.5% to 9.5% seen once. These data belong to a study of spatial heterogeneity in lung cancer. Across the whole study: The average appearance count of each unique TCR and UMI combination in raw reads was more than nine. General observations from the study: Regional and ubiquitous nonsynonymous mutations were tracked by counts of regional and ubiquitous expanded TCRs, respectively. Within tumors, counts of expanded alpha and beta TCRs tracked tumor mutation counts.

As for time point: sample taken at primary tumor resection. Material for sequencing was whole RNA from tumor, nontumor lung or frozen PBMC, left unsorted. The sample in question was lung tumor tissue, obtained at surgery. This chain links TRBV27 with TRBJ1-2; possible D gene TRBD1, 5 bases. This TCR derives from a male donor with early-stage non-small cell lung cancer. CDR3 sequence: CASSETQGRNYGYTF. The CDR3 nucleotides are TGTGCCAGCAGTGAGACCCAGGGACGGAACTATGGCTACACCTTC.